The TCR beta chain described here comes from a study of T-cell memory formation after mild COVID-19. In the study overall: Each donor largely had its own TCR clusters.

MiXCR, applied by TCRdb to the 5' RACE reads, yields one record per CDR3 protein. The table records 120,000 to 150,000 distinct CDR3 sequences, 6% of them present only once. The germline CDR1 and CDR2 sequences are KGHSH and LQKENI. There are 15 residues in the CDR3. The V end lost 5 bases, the J end lost 3 bases, and 16 bases lay between the germline ends. This clonotype was recorded many times. Its antigen is unknown. Findings and caveats of the study: While clones contracting from day 15 to 85 were balanced between CD4 and CD8, later expanders leaned CD4+. CD8+ contracting clones occupied EMRA, while CD4+ ones occupied mainly CM and EM. The pre-infection memory compartment contained some responding clones, suggesting cross-reactive memory joined.

This sequence joins TRBV18 and TRBJ1-1, with a tentative D call TRBD1 (5 bases). The sample comprised PBMCs or a T cell subset sorted from them (not recorded which). The sequence came from an adult woman who had mild COVID-19 (a few samples of this study predate the infection). Cell type and time point are not known. CDR3 nucleotides: TGTGCCAGCTCAATCCCGGGGGGTCCCCACACTGAAGCTTTCTTT. Translating it yields CASSIPGGPHTEAFF.